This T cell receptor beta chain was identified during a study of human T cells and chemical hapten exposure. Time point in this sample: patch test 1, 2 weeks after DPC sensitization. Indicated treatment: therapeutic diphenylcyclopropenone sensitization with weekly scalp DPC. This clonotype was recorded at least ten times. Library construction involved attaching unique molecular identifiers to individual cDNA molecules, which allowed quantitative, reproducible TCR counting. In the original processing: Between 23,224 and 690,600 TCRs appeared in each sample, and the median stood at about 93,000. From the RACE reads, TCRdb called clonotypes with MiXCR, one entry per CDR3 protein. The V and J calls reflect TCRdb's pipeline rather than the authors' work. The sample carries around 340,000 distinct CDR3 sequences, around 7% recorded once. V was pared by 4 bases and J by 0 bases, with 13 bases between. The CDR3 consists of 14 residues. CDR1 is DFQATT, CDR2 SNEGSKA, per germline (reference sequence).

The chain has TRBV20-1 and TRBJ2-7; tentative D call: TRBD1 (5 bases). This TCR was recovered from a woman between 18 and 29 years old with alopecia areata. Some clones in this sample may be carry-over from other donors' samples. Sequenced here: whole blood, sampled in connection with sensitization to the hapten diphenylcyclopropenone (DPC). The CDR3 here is CSAMEQTASYEQYF. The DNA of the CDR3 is TGCAGTGCTATGGAACAGACAGCCTCCTACGAGCAGTACTTC.